The 24 T cell receptor beta chains below come from one sample, sequenced in a study of blood T cells in healthy people across ages. Sample-barcoded 5' priming and a J-beta primer mix drove a second PCR of roughly 7 to 11 cycles. Via MiXCR, TCRdb re-called the 5' RACE reads, giving one row per CDR3 protein. The table lists about 730,000 distinct CDR3 sequences, approximately 39% of them singletons. Sequenced input: blood. These receptors came from a woman aged 55-70 years in good health.

This clonotype was detected only a few times. The rearrangement joins TRBV5-1 to TRBJ2-3, with D hard to call. Per germline, CDR1 SGHRS and CDR2 YFSETQ. The V and J ends lost 5 bases and 2 bases respectively, with 12 bases between them. The CDR3 loop spans 14 amino acids. CDR3 sequence (DNA): TGCGCCAGCAGACAGCCTGGGTCCACAGATACGCAGTATTTT. Amino acids: CASRQPGSTDTQYF. The whole variable domain, remainder taken from reference TRBV5-1 and TRBJ2-3, is KAGVTQTPRYLIKTRGQQVTLSCSPISGHRSVSWYQQTPGQGLQFLFEYFSETQRNKGNFPGRFSGRQFSNSRSEMNVSTLELGDSALYLCASRQPGSTDTQYFGPGTRLTVL.

The chain has TRBV7-2 and TRBJ2-3, with 7 positions matching TRBD2. Germline lookup yields CDR1 SGHTA and CDR2 FQGNSA. With 2 bases clipped from V and 4 bases from J, the junction kept 9 bases outside the gene matches. CDR3 length: 16 amino acids. CDR3 DNA: TGTGCCAGCAGCTTAAACGGCGGGAGCACTGCAGATACGCAGTATTTT. Its translation: CASSLNGGSTADTQYF.

This chain connects TRBV12-3 or TRBV12-4 to TRBJ2-2, with D unresolved. This CDR3 region has 13 residues. Between the trimmed V and J ends, which lost 4 bases and 7 bases, there was a span of 10 bases. The CDR3 sequence: CASSCVYSGELFF. The CDR3 DNA sequence: TGTGCCAGCAGTTGTGTGTATAGCGGGGAGCTGTTTTTT.

The chain has TRBV6-5 and TRBJ1-2; no clear D. Trimming shortened V by 2 bases and J by 8 bases, and 15 bases separated the two germline ends. The CDR3 consists of 14 residues. Germline V lookup: CDR1 MNHEY, CDR2 SVGAGI. The CDR3 DNA follows: TGTGCCAGCAGTTACGGGCGTCCCGGAGAGGGCTACACCTTC. Translating gives CASSYGRPGEGYTF.

In its sample, this clonotype was seen a few times. This chain uses TRBV20-1 with TRBJ2-7; TRBD2 agrees at 7 bases. V lost 6 bases and J lost 2; bases outside the gene matches: 10. This CDR3 spans 14 amino acids. Germline values: CDR1 DFQATT, CDR2 SNEGSKA (reference sequence). The CDR3 nucleotides read TGCAGTGCCCCCTGGGGGGGAGGGCCCTACGAGCAGTACTTC. Encoded protein: CSAPWGGGPYEQYF.

The V gene is TRBV11-2, the J gene TRBJ2-3; either TRBD1 or TRBD2 may supply D (6 bases each). This CDR3 has 15 residues. The ends were cut back, 4 bases at V and 5 bases at J, with 16 bases in the middle. Germline assignment: CDR1 SGHAT and CDR2 FQNNGV. The CDR3 protein is CASSCVGGDKDTQYF. CDR3 in DNA: TGTGCCAGCAGCTGTGTCGGCGGGGACAAAGATACGCAGTATTTT. The complete variable domain, with remaining parts taken from reference TRBV11-2 and TRBJ2-3, reads EAGVAQSPRYKIIEKRQSVAFWCNPISGHATLYWYQQILGQGPKLLIQFQNNGVVDDSQLPKDRFSAERLKGVDSTLKIQPAKLEDSAVYLCASSCVGGDKDTQYFGPGTRLTVL.

The rearrangement joins TRBV20-1 to TRBJ2-5, with D unresolved. The CDR3 loop spans 11 amino acids. V was clipped by 5 bases and J by 2 bases, with 6 bases between them. Germline CDR1 DFQATT, CDR2 SNEGSKA (reference sequence). The CDR3 spells CSAWGQETQYF. CDR3 nucleotides: TGCAGTGCTTGGGGTCAAGAGACCCAGTACTTC.

With respect to this clonotype: This may stem from a read error, because a much larger clone lies one nucleotide away. The chain employs TRBV29-1 and TRBJ1-2; TRBD1 might be the D (5 bases). The CDR3 is 12 residues long. Germline CDR1 SQVTM, CDR2 ANQGSEA. The V end lost 0 bases, the J end lost 8 bases, and 10 bases lay between the germline ends. CDR3 protein: CSVEDRGGGYTF. The DNA of the CDR3 is TGCAGCGTTGAAGATCGCGGGGGGGGCTACACCTTC.

V is TRBV25-1 and J is TRBJ2-5; 8 bases are shared with TRBD1. The J call is uncertain, as TRBJ2-7 better fits the DNA end. This CDR3 has 13 amino acids. Germline CDR1 reads MGHDK; CDR2 reads SYGVNS. The CDR3: CASGRQGSDEQYF. CDR3 nucleotide sequence: TGTGCCAGCGGTAGACAGGGGTCTGACGAGCAGTACTTC.

This clonotype has only a few counts. The J gene is TRBJ2-7, the V gene TRBV14, with a weak D call TRBD2 (6 bases). Germline V gene lookup returns CDR1 SGHDN and CDR2 FVKESK. The CDR3 runs to 13 residues. V lost 3 bases and J lost 3, with 9 bases in between. CDR3 sequence: CASSHGEDYEQYF. DNA for the CDR3: TGTGCCAGCAGCCACGGGGAGGACTACGAGCAGTACTTC. The full variable domain, in which reference TRBV14 and TRBJ2-7 provide the parts outside the CDR3, is EAGVTQFPSHSVIEKGQTVTLRCDPISGHDNLYWYRRVMGKEIKFLLHFVKESKQDESGMPNNRFLAERTGGTYSTLKVQPAELEDSGVYFCASSHGEDYEQYFGPGTRLTVT.

This chain connects TRBV7-3 to TRBJ2-7; 8 bases line up with TRBD2. Germline assignment: CDR1 SGHTA and CDR2 FQGTGA. The CDR3 is 15 residues long. The ends lost 2 bases at V and 6 bases at J; junction bases unmatched: 9. DNA for the CDR3: TGTGCCAGCAGCTTATACGGGGAAGCGGGGGTCGAGCAGTACTTC. It codes for CASSLYGEAGVEQYF.

DNA for the CDR3: TGTGCCAGCAGCACTGTAGCGGGAGGGGCAGATACGCAGTATTTT. Protein: CASSTVAGGADTQYF. The V call is TRBV7-2, the J call TRBJ2-3; 11 bases are shared with TRBD2. The CDR3 length is 15 residues. The germline V gene has CDR1 SGHTA and CDR2 FQGNSA. With 5 bases clipped from V and 4 bases from J, the junction kept 5 bases outside the gene matches.

Concerning this clonotype itself: One end of the junction is discordant with germline, which a read error may explain. The DNA of the CDR3 is TGTGCCAGCAGCTTTGGGACAAGGAGCTCCTACGGGCAGTACTTC. Protein product: CASSFGTRSSYGQYF. The chain combines TRBV7-9 with TRBJ2-7; perhaps TRBD1 as D (6 bases). There are 15 residues in the CDR3. Germline values: CDR1 SEHNR, CDR2 FQNEAQ (reference sequence).

This clonotype was found once. This sequence joins TRBV7-2 and TRBJ1-2; 8 bases match TRBD1. Germline V gives CDR1 SGHTA, CDR2 FQGNSA. This CDR3 comprises 12 residues. The junction had 1 base not matched to a gene; V was cut back by 8 bases and J by 2 bases. CDR3 nucleotide sequence: TGTGCCAGCCACAGGGGGAACTATGGCTACACCTTC. It yields the protein CASHRGNYGYTF.

V usage is TRBV7-9 and J usage is TRBJ1-1; D is undetermined. The germline CDR1 and CDR2 sequences are SEHNR and FQNEAQ (reference sequence). The CDR3 is 14 residues long. V was pared by 0 bases and J by 1 base, with 6 bases between. CDR3 sequence: CASSLAQSNTEAFF. The CDR3 nucleotides read TGTGCCAGCAGCTTAGCTCAGTCGAACACTGAAGCTTTCTTT.

The chain links TRBV9 to TRBJ2-1; 11 nucleotides line up with TRBD1. The CDR3 sequence is 15 residues long. The germline CDR1 and CDR2 sequences are SGDLS and YYNGEE. J lost 8 bases, V lost 0 bases, and 4 bases had no gene match. Written as DNA, the CDR3 is TGTGCCAGCAGCGTAGGTGGACAGGGGGCCCATGAGCAGTTCTTC. This gives the protein CASSVGGQGAHEQFF.

V gene TRBV11-2 combines with J gene TRBJ2-7; maybe TRBD1 (6 bases). The V end lost 2 bases, the J end lost 0 bases, and 8 bases lay between the germline ends. CDR3 length equals 14 residues. Germline lookup yields CDR1 SGHAT and CDR2 FQNNGV. The CDR3: CASSLRTASYEQYF. CDR3 in DNA: TGTGCCAGCAGCTTACGGACAGCCTCCTACGAGCAGTACTTC.

This clonotype is a singleton in its sample. The chain combines TRBV2 with TRBJ2-7, with D perhaps being TRBD1 or TRBD2 (7 bases each). The germline CDR1 and CDR2 sequences are SNHLY and FYNNEI. The CDR3 has 15 amino acids. V shed 6 bases and J shed 4 bases, with 19 bases lying between them. CDR3 loop: CASRRGGGEKYEQYF. DNA for the CDR3: TGTGCCAGCAGGAGGGGAGGGGGCGAAAAGTACGAGCAGTACTTC.

This chain joins TRBV29-1 and TRBJ2-1; D not resolved. Per the germline V gene, CDR1 is SQVTM and CDR2 is ANQGSEA. The CDR3 covers 13 residues. V gave up 1 base and J gave up 8 bases, with 12 bases separating them. The CDR3 here is CSVEGSRYDEQFF. The CDR3 region has the DNA TGCAGCGTTGAAGGGTCCAGGTACGATGAGCAGTTCTTC.

This clonotype was counted once. J is TRBJ2-4 and V is TRBV6-2 or TRBV6-3; TRBD2 agrees at 8 bases. Germline values: CDR1 MNHEY, CDR2 SVGEGT. The CDR3 extends over 15 amino acids. V lost 5 bases and J lost 5; bases outside the gene matches: 8. CDR3 residues: CASSASGSRENIQYF. The CDR3 DNA follows: TGTGCCAGCAGTGCCAGCGGGAGTAGGGAAAACATTCAGTACTTC.

This clonotype was picked up a small number of times. This sequence joins TRBV9 and TRBJ1-5; D may be TRBD1 (6 bases). Germline values: CDR1 SGDLS, CDR2 YYNGEE. The CDR3 is 15 residues long. V dropped 0 bases and J dropped 3 bases, with 10 bases sitting between them. The CDR3 bases are TGTGCCAGCAGCGTAGGTAGGGGGATCAATCAGCCCCAGCATTTT. Its protein product is CASSVGRGINQPQHF.

There are a few counts of this clonotype. The genes are TRBV19 and TRBJ1-5; D may be TRBD1 (6 bases). Trimming removed 2 bases from V and 11 bases from J, with 22 bases in between. CDR3 length equals 16 residues. Germline-derived CDR1 and CDR2 are LNHDA and SQIVND (reference sequence). The DNA for the CDR3 is TGTGCCAGTAGTATAAGGGGGGGCTCGAGGGGTTCGGCCCAGCATTTT. Translation: CASSIRGGSRGSAQHF.

The chain joins TRBV9 to TRBJ2-5; the match to TRBD2 covers 14 bases. Germline V lookup: CDR1 SGDLS, CDR2 YYNGEE. The CDR3 spans 17 residues. The V segment lost 1 base and the J segment 11 bases; nucleotides outside the gene matches: 13. In DNA form, the CDR3 reads TGTGCCAGCAGCGTAAGGTACGGGACTAGCGGGAGAAATGAGCAGTACTTC. It yields the protein CASSVRYGTSGRNEQYF.

This clonotype was seen once. A much larger clone sits a single nucleotide away, making a read error possible. The chain employs TRBV4-3 and TRBJ1-2; 10 bases map to TRBD1. CDR1 is LGHNA and CDR2 is YSLEER in the germline V gene. The CDR3 runs 15 residues. In nucleotides, the CDR3 is TGCGCCCGCAGCCAAGGCACGACAGGGGGCGGTGGCTACACCTTC. It specifies CARSQGTTGGGGYTF.